Here is one T cell receptor beta chain with its context. The record originates from a study of cytomegalovirus exposure and HLA in healthy donors. CDR3 size: 17 residues. With 7 bases clipped from V and 4 bases from J, the junction kept 17 bases outside the gene matches. Germline V gene sequence: CDR1 MGHDK, CDR2 SYGVNS. PCR amplification relied on 60 Vbeta primers (plus 13 Jbeta primers). TCRdb's copy holds only in-frame clones and misses some; the assay was immunoSEQ multiplex PCR. Here the sample spans some 190,000 clones, 70% to 90% being singletons. The sequenced sample was PBMCs. V usage is TRBV25-1 and J usage is TRBJ2-3; 7 positions match TRBD1. The TCR was taken from a male donor in good health and CMV-seronegative. The CDR3 is CASTSVERGRVADTQYF. The CDR3 DNA reads as TGTGCCAGCACCTCGGTAGAGAGGGGGCGCGTCGCAGATACGCAGTATTTT.